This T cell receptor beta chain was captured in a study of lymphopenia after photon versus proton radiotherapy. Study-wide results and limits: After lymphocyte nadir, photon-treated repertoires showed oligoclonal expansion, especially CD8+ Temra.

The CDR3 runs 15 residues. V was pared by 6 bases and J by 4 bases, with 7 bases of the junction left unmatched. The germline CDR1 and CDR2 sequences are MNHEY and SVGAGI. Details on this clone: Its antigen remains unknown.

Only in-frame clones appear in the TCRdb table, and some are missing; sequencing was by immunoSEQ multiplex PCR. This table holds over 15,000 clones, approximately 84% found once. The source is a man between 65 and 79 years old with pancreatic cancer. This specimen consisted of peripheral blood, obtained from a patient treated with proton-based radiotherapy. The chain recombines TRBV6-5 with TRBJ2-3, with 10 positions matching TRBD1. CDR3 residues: CASSPPGQGSDTQYF. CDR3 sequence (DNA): TGTGCCAGCAGCCCTCCGGGACAGGGGTCAGATACGCAGTATTTT.